This TCR beta chain is drawn from a study of cytomegalovirus exposure and HLA in healthy donors. The PCR employed 60 Vbeta primers together with 13 Jbeta primers. Repertoires were generated with immunoSEQ multiplex PCR, while TCRdb's copy carries only in-frame clones and drops some. The table has about 230,000 clones, more than 70% seen once. This CDR3 spans 14 amino acids. The V end was cut by 0 bases, the J end by 0 bases, with 6 bases between. The germline V gene encodes CDR1 MDHEN and CDR2 SYDVKM. The donors gave bone marrow, and they were healthy. Note on this clone: The antigen is undetermined.

Study-level results: It was reportedly the case that the classifier diagnosed cytomegalovirus status with high specificity and sensitivity.

The TCR was taken from a human donor in good health. The V call is TRBV28, the J call TRBJ2-7; no clear D gene. Material for sequencing was PBMCs. The CDR3 is CASSLWASSYEQYF. The CDR3 coding sequence is TGTGCCAGCAGTTTATGGGCTAGCTCCTACGAGCAGTACTTC.